This is a list of T cell receptor beta chains from one sample in a study of shared clonotypes between healthy human individuals. Using immunoSEQ multiplex PCR, the repertoire was profiled, and TCRdb retains in-frame clones only, with some absent. The table has fewer than 1 million clones, 96% seen once. The sample taken for sequencing was naive CD8+ T cells sorted from blood. The receptors stem from a man aged 25-45 years in good health. Both conserved end residues are part of each CDR3. The D gene is left open where the match is weak. A clone size is listed for some rows: how often the clone was seen (once, few, many), or a class if it is expanded.

CDR3 protein: CASSFLGTSGTSGQETQYF; CDR3 DNA: TGTGCCAGCAGCTTTCTTGGGACTAGCGGGACCTCAGGTCAAGAGACCCAGTACTTC; clone size: -; V gene: TRBV7-8; J gene: TRBJ2-5; D gene: TRBD2; CDR3 length: 19
CDR3 protein: CASSLDGPRQPQHF; CDR3 DNA: TGTGCCAGCAGCTTAGACGGCCCCAGGCAGCCCCAGCATTTT; clone size: -; V gene: TRBV7-6; J gene: TRBJ1-5; D gene: -; CDR3 length: 14
CDR3 protein: CASSVKAGYGYTF; CDR3 DNA: TGTGCCAGCAGCGTTAAGGCAGGCTATGGCTACACCTTC; clone size: -; V gene: TRBV9; J gene: TRBJ1-2; D gene: -; CDR3 length: 13
CDR3 protein: CASSLGQDYEQYF; CDR3 DNA: TGTGCCAGCAGCTTGGGACAGGACTACGAGCAGTACTTC; clone size: -; V gene: TRBV5-6; J gene: TRBJ2-7; D gene: -; CDR3 length: 13
CDR3 protein: CASGSQGGGRTEAFF; CDR3 DNA: TGTGCCAGCGGGAGTCAAGGGGGCGGGAGAACTGAAGCTTTCTTT; clone size: -; V gene: TRBV7-6; J gene: TRBJ1-1; D gene: TRBD1; CDR3 length: 15
CDR3 protein: CASSSLGHLRGTDTQYF; CDR3 DNA: TGTGCCAGCAGCTCCCTGGGACACCTCAGGGGCACAGATACGCAGTATTTT; clone size: -; V gene: TRBV7-6; J gene: TRBJ2-3; D gene: -; CDR3 length: 17
CDR3 protein: CASSRQGLNEKLFF; CDR3 DNA: TGTGCCAGCAGTAGACAGGGTCTTAATGAAAAACTGTTTTTT; clone size: -; V gene: TRBV27; J gene: TRBJ1-4; D gene: TRBD1; CDR3 length: 14
CDR3 protein: CASSSIAGGPWVGAGELFF; CDR3 DNA: TGTGCCAGCAGCTCGATAGCGGGAGGGCCTTGGGTAGGGGCCGGGGAGCTGTTTTTT; clone size: -; V gene: TRBV11-2; J gene: TRBJ2-2; D gene: TRBD2; CDR3 length: 19
CDR3 protein: CASSGTEGDVDF; CDR3 DNA: TGTGCCAGCAGCGGTACGGAGGGGGACGTGGACTTC; clone size: -; V gene: TRBV5-4; J gene: TRBJ2-5; D gene: -; CDR3 length: 12
CDR3 protein: CASSSSDRGYYGYTF; CDR3 DNA: TGTGCCAGCAGTTCCTCAGACAGGGGATATTATGGCTACACCTTC; clone size: -; V gene: TRBV11-1; J gene: TRBJ1-2; D gene: TRBD1; CDR3 length: 15
CDR3 protein: CASNRPGIGNEKLFF; CDR3 DNA: TGTGCCAGCAACCGTCCGGGAATTGGGAATGAAAAACTGTTTTTT; clone size: -; V gene: TRBV28; J gene: TRBJ1-4; D gene: -; CDR3 length: 15
CDR3 protein: CASSEAGTTYNEQFF; CDR3 DNA: TGTGCCAGCAGTGAAGCCGGAACTACCTACAATGAGCAGTTCTTC; clone size: -; V gene: TRBV6-1; J gene: TRBJ2-1; D gene: -; CDR3 length: 15
CDR3 protein: CASSYAFRGYTF; CDR3 DNA: TGTGCCAGCAGCTACGCCTTCCGTGGCTACACCTTC; clone size: -; V gene: TRBV7-9; J gene: TRBJ1-2; D gene: -; CDR3 length: 12
CDR3 protein: CASSLGGVGELFF; CDR3 DNA: TGTGCCAGCAGTTTGGGGGGGGTCGGGGAGCTGTTTTTT; clone size: -; V gene: TRBV27; J gene: TRBJ2-2; D gene: TRBD2; CDR3 length: 13
CDR3 protein: CASRSGDGNTEAFF; CDR3 DNA: TGTGCCAGCAGGTCGGGAGACGGCAACACTGAAGCTTTCTTT; clone size: -; V gene: TRBV7-9; J gene: TRBJ1-1; D gene: -; CDR3 length: 14
CDR3 protein: CASSYSGLAITDTQYF; CDR3 DNA: TGTGCCAGCAGTTACTCGGGACTAGCGATCACAGATACGCAGTATTTT; clone size: -; V gene: TRBV6-5; J gene: TRBJ2-3; D gene: TRBD2; CDR3 length: 16
CDR3 protein: CASSPSTGDANYGYTF; CDR3 DNA: TGTGCCAGCAGCCCATCAACAGGGGATGCCAACTATGGCTACACCTTC; clone size: -; V gene: TRBV27; J gene: TRBJ1-2; D gene: TRBD1; CDR3 length: 16
CDR3 protein: CSVGIAGATEQFF; CDR3 DNA: TGCAGCGTTGGTATAGCGGGAGCTACTGAGCAGTTCTTC; clone size: -; V gene: TRBV29-1; J gene: TRBJ2-1; D gene: TRBD2; CDR3 length: 13
CDR3 protein: CASSLRLVQAQYF; CDR3 DNA: TGTGCCAGCAGTTTACGACTAGTCCAGGCGCAGTATTTT; clone size: once; V gene: TRBV28; J gene: TRBJ2-3; D gene: -; CDR3 length: 13
CDR3 protein: CATRTSGIDQYF; CDR3 DNA: TGTGCCACCAGGACTAGCGGGATAGATCAGTACTTC; clone size: -; V gene: TRBV28; J gene: TRBJ2-4; D gene: TRBD2; CDR3 length: 12
CDR3 protein: CASSPRDTSYEQYF; CDR3 DNA: TGCGCCAGCAGCCCCCGGGACACTTCCTACGAGCAGTACTTC; clone size: -; V gene: TRBV4-1; J gene: TRBJ2-7; D gene: -; CDR3 length: 14
CDR3 protein: CASSYHTGDNEKLFF; CDR3 DNA: TGTGCCAGCAGTTACCACACAGGGGATAATGAAAAACTGTTTTTT; clone size: -; V gene: TRBV6-5; J gene: TRBJ1-4; D gene: TRBD1; CDR3 length: 15